The clone carrying this T cell receptor (beta chain) was recorded once. Its antigen is unknown. These data originate in a study of cytomegalovirus exposure and HLA in healthy donors. Looking at the study overall: Across around 400 genotyped donors, around 82% landed in the Caucasian-associated ancestry cluster. Study outcomes and limitations: Certain indistinguishable V segments, among them TRBV6-2 and TRBV6-3, were excluded. Later on, a genetic analysis was performed. It linked a missense variant in DCLRE1C with V- and J-gene trimming of TCR beta.

It was with 60 Vbeta and 13 Jbeta primers that the PCR ran. Sequencing used immunoSEQ multiplex PCR; TCRdb keeps in-frame clones, though not all of them. The sample holds some 140,000 clones, around 75% seen once. CDR1 and CDR2 (germline): LNHDA, SQIVND (reference sequence). The CDR3 is 15 residues long. Trimming stripped 4 bases from V and 1 base from J, with 8 bases between. This chain links TRBV19 with TRBJ2-6; a weak D match, TRBD1 (6 bases). Sequenced sample: PBMCs. The sequence was obtained from a man aged 25 to 40 in good health and CMV-seronegative. CDR3: CASSTTGSGANVLTF. CDR3 DNA: TGTGCCAGTAGTACAACAGGGTCTGGGGCCAACGTCCTGACTTTC. The entire variable domain, with the rest obtained from reference TRBV19 and TRBJ2-6, is as follows: DGGITQSPKYLFRKEGQNVTLSCEQNLNHDAMYWYRQDPGQGLRLIYYSQIVNDFQKGDIAEGYSVSREKKESFPLTVTSAQKNPTAFYLCASSTTGSGANVLTFGAGSRLTVL.